The text below deals with one T cell receptor (beta chain). Germline CDR1 SSHAT, CDR2 FNYEAQ (reference sequence). The CDR3 runs 15 residues. V gave up 1 base and J gave up 5 bases, with 14 bases separating them. Treatment specified: preoperative locoregional IRX-2 cytokine immunotherapy. Patients received preoperative, locoregional IRX-2 cytokine immunotherapy in a phase Ib study. Repertoires were generated with immunoSEQ multiplex PCR, while TCRdb's copy carries only in-frame clones and drops some. Of roughly 24,000 clones listed, about 68% are singletons. The data stem from a study of preoperative IRX-2 immunotherapy in early breast cancer.

This material consisted of lymph node tissue, taken after IRX-2 immunotherapy. The receptor's source is a human donor with breast cancer. The chain carries TRBV7-7 and TRBJ2-5; D is unclear. The DNA for the CDR3 is TGTGCCAGCAGCTTAGAGGGAAAAGGGTGGGAGACCCAGTACTTC. Amino acids: CASSLEGKGWETQYF.